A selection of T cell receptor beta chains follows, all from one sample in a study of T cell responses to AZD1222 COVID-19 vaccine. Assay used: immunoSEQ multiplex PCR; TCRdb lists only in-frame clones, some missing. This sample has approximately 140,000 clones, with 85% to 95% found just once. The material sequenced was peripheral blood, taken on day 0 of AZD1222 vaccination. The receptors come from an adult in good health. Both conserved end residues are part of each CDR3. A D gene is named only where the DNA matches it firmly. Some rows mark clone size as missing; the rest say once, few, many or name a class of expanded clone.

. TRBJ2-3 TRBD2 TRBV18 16 CASSPLGTSGTDTQYF TGTGCCAGCTCACCCCTCGGGACTAGCGGCACAGATACGCAGTATTTT
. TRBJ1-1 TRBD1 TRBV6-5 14 CASRRTGGAIEAFF TGTGCCAGCAGGCGGACAGGGGGCGCCATTGAAGCTTTCTTT
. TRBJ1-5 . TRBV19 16 CASSMSAGNSNQPQHF TGTGCCAGTAGTATGTCGGCAGGGAACAGCAATCAGCCCCAGCATTTT
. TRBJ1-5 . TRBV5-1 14 CASSPGGSNQPQHF TGCGCCAGCAGCCCGGGCGGTAGCAATCAGCCCCAGCATTTT
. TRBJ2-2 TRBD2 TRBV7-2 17 CASSLAGGSPTTGELFF TGTGCCAGCAGCTTAGCGGGGGGGAGCCCAACCACCGGGGAGCTGTTTTTT
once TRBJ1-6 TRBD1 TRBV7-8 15 CASSLTGRGHSPLHF TGTGCCAGCAGCTTAACGGGCAGGGGGCATTCACCCCTCCACTTT
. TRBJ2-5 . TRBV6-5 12 CASVTSQETQYF TGTGCCAGCGTGACTAGCCAAGAGACCCAGTACTTC
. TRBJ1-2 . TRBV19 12 CASIQGGAGYTF TGTGCCAGTATCCAGGGAGGAGCAGGCTACACCTTC
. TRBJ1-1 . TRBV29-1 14 CSVEEDLRNTEAFF TGCAGCGTTGAAGAAGATCTGAGAAACACTGAAGCTTTCTTT
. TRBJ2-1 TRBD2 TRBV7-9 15 CASSSIAGGYNEQFF TGTGCCAGCAGCTCCATAGCGGGGGGTTACAATGAGCAGTTCTTC
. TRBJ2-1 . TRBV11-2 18 CASSSPKRPQLSYNEQFF TGTGCCAGCAGCTCCCCAAAGCGGCCACAACTCTCCTACAATGAGCAGTTCTTC
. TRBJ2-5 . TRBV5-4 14 CASSLMRASETQYF TGTGCCAGCAGCTTAATGAGAGCATCAGAGACCCAGTACTTC
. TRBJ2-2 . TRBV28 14 CASSRTRNTGELFF TGTGCCAGCAGTCGTACAAGGAACACCGGGGAGCTGTTTTTT
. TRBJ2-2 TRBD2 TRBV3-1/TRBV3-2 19 CASSVDRLAGGRATGELFF TGTGCCAGCAGCGTGGACAGACTAGCGGGGGGGCGAGCCACCGGGGAGCTGTTTTTT
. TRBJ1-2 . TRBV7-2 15 CASSSRDRANYGYTF TGTGCCAGCAGCTCCCGGGACCGAGCTAACTATGGCTACACCTTC
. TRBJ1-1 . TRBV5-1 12 CASSLEGQEAFF TGCGCCAGCAGCTTGGAAGGACAGGAAGCTTTCTTT
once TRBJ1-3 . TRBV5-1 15 CASTREGSSGNTIYF TGCGCCAGCACCCGGGAGGGGAGCTCTGGAAACACCATATATTTT
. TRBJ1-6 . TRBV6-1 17 CASSESWSYSYNSPLHF TGTGCCAGCAGTGAATCGTGGAGCTACTCCTATAATTCACCCCTCCACTTT
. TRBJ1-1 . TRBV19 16 CASKHPPGRGNTEAFF TGTGCCAGTAAACACCCCCCTGGGCGGGGGAACACTGAAGCTTTCTTT
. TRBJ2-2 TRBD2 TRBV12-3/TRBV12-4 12 CATHGGTGELFF TGTGCCACCCACGGGGGGACCGGGGAGCTGTTTTTT
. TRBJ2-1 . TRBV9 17 CASSPGGGLSSYNEQFF TGTGCCAGCAGCCCAGGCGGGGGCCTTAGCTCCTACAATGAGCAGTTCTTC
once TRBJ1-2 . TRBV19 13 CASSPAVFYGYTF TGTGCCAGTAGCCCCGCCGTCTTCTATGGCTACACCTTC
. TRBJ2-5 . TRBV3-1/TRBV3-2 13 CASSLGPFETQYF TGTGCCAGCAGCCTTGGTCCTTTTGAGACCCAGTACTTC
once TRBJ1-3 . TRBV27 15 CATAQRASSGNTIYF TGTGCCACCGCTCAAAGGGCGAGCTCTGGAAACACCATATATTTT
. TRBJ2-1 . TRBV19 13 CASAFGSHNEQFF TGTGCCAGCGCATTCGGGAGCCACAATGAGCAGTTCTTC
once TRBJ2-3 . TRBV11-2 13 CASTQRGADTQYF TGTGCCAGCACCCAAAGGGGGGCAGATACGCAGTATTTT
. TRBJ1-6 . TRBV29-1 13 CSVRRQLDSPLHF TGCAGCGTGCGGCGTCAGCTCGATTCACCCCTCCACTTT
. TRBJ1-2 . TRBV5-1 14 CASSLGGTNYGYTF TGCGCCAGCAGCTTGGGCGGGACAAACTATGGCTACACCTTC
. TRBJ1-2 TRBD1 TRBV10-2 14 CASREQGGGDGYTF TGCGCCAGCAGGGAACAGGGGGGTGGTGATGGCTACACCTTC
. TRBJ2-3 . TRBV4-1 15 CASSQVPASTDTQYF TGCGCCAGCAGCCAAGTTCCGGCGAGCACAGATACGCAGTATTTT
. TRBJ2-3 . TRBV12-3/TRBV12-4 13 CASSQSNQDTQYF TGTGCCAGCAGTCAGAGTAACCAAGATACGCAGTATTTT
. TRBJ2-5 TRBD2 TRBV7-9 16 CASSSGLAGVQETQYF TGTGCCAGCAGCTCCGGACTAGCGGGGGTGCAAGAGACCCAGTACTTC
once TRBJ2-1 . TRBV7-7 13 CASSLIEGNEQFF TGTGCCAGCAGCTTAATCGAGGGGAATGAGCAGTTCTTC